Presented here are 9 T cell receptor beta chains from one specimen sequenced in a study of CD4 T cells in relation to SARS-CoV-2 and coronaviruses. Profiling relied on immunoSEQ multiplex PCR, and the TCRdb table lists in-frame clones only, not all of them. The sample holds 35,000 or so clones, approximately 83% seen once. No cognate antigen is known for these TCRs. Sequenced sample: naive CD4+ T cells from PBMCs, cultured in vitro. Subset indicated: naive CD4+ T cells isolated by negative enrichment. These TCRs come from an adult with COVID-19.

This clone was found once. As DNA, the CDR3 is TGTGCCAGCAGTTTATCTAGCGGGAGGCAGTTCTTC. Encoded protein: CASSLSSGRQFF. The chain links TRBV12-3 or TRBV12-4 to TRBJ2-1; 10 bases map to TRBD2. The trim removed 2 bases at V and 12 bases at J, leaving 1 base unmatched. The length of the CDR3 is 12 residues.

The chain combines TRBV10-2 with TRBJ2-1, with D possibly matching TRBD2 (6 bases). Germline CDR1 is WSHSY and CDR2 is SAAADI. The CDR3 loop spans 13 amino acids. V was cut by 2 bases and J by 4 bases, with 6 bases left in between. The CDR3 sequence: CASSEREYNEQFF. In DNA, the CDR3 is TGCGCCAGCAGTGAGCGGGAGTACAATGAGCAGTTCTTC.

This clone was observed a handful of times. The genes are TRBV5-5 and TRBJ1-6; the match to TRBD1 covers 9 bases. CDR1 SGHKS and CDR2 YYEKEE come from the germline V gene (reference sequence). V was pared by 4 bases and J by 10 bases, with 6 bases of the junction left unmatched. The CDR3 spans 14 residues. The CDR3, as DNA: TGTGCCAGCAGCACCGGGACAGGGAACTCACCCCTCCACTTT. This codes for CASSTGTGNSPLHF.

The V gene is TRBV2, the J gene TRBJ2-1; D not certain. The CDR3 is made up of 15 amino acids. V was trimmed by 1 base and J by 6 bases, leaving 13 bases between them. Per the germline V gene, CDR1 is SNHLY and CDR2 is FYNNEI. CDR3 nucleotides: TGTGCCAGCAGTGAAGAGGTCGCGGCAGGCAATGAGCAGTTCTTC. Amino acid sequence: CASSEEVAAGNEQFF. Filled out from reference TRBV2 and TRBJ2-1, the complete variable domain reads EPEVTQTPSHQVTQMGQEVILRCVPISNHLYFYWYRQILGQKVEFLVSFYNNEISEKSEIFDDQFSVERPDGSNFTLKIRSTKLEDSAMYFCASSEEVAAGNEQFFGPGTRLTVL.

This clone was recorded a few times. The V gene is TRBV28, the J gene TRBJ2-7; a possible D gene is TRBD2 (7 bases). Per germline, CDR1 MDHEN and CDR2 SYDVKM. The V end was cut by 8 bases, the J end by 3 bases, with 14 bases between. The CDR3 covers 13 residues. Here the CDR3 DNA reads TGTGCCAGCGCGGGCGGGGGCCGCTACGAGCAGTACTTC. This translates into CASAGGGRYEQYF.

The genes are TRBV7-2 and TRBJ2-7; 7 nucleotides line up with TRBD1. The junction had 2 bases not matched to a gene; V was cut back by 1 base and J by 2 bases. The CDR3 extends over 14 amino acids. Germline CDR1 is SGHTA and CDR2 is FQGNSA. Written as DNA, the CDR3 is TGTGCCAGCAGCTTAGGGGGACAGACCTACGAGCAGTACTTC. Protein: CASSLGGQTYEQYF.

This sequence joins TRBV27 and TRBJ1-1; possibly TRBD1 for D (5 bases). The CDR3 is made up of 13 amino acids. Germline CDR1 is MNHEY and CDR2 is SMNVEV (reference sequence). Trimming took 6 bases from V and 4 from J, leaving 12 bases between them. The CDR3 loop is CASSYQGTTEAFF. CDR3 bases: TGTGCCAGCAGCTATCAGGGAACCACTGAAGCTTTCTTT.

In its sample, this clone was seen a few times. V is TRBV18 and J is TRBJ2-2, with D tentatively TRBD1 or TRBD2 (5 bases each). Trimming stripped 3 bases from V and 13 bases from J, with 9 bases between. The CDR3 runs to 11 residues. The germline V gene encodes CDR1 KGHSH and CDR2 LQKENI. The CDR3 sequence is CASSPRDGLFF. As DNA, the CDR3 is TGTGCCAGCTCACCCCGGGACGGGCTGTTTTTT.

The chain couples TRBV29-1 to TRBJ1-1, with 9 bases fitting TRBD1. Germline CDR1 reads SQVTM; CDR2 reads ANQGSEA. CDR3 length equals 15 residues. V shed 0 bases, J shed 7 bases, and the junction held 9 bases outside the gene matches. CDR3 sequence: CSVEEVDRGSGEAFF. Written as DNA, the CDR3 is TGCAGCGTTGAAGAGGTGGACAGGGGAAGTGGTGAAGCTTTCTTT.